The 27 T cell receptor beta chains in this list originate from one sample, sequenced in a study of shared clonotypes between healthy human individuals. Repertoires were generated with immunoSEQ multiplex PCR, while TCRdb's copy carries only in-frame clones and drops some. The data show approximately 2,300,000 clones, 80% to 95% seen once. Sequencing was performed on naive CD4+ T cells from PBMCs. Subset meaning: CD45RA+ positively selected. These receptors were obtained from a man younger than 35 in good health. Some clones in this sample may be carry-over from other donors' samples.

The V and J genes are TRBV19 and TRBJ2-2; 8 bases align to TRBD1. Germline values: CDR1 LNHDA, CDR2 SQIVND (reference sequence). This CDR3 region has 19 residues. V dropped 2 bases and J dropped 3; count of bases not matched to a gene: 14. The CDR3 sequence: CASSIRVGPGGTHTGELFF. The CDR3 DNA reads TGTGCCAGTAGTATACGGGTGGGGCCAGGGGGCACCCACACCGGGGAGCTGTTTTTT.

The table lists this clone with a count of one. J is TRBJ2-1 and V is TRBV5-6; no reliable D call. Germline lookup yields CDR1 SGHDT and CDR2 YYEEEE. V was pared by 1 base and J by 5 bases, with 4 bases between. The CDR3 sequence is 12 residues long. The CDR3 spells CASSLMDNEQFF. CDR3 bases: TGTGCCAGCAGCTTGATGGACAATGAGCAGTTCTTC.

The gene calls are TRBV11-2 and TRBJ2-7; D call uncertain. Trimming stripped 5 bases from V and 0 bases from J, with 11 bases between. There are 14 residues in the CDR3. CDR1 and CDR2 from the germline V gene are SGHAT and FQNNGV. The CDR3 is CASSGLHSSYEQYF. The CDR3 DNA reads TGTGCCAGCAGCGGCTTACACAGCTCCTACGAGCAGTACTTC.

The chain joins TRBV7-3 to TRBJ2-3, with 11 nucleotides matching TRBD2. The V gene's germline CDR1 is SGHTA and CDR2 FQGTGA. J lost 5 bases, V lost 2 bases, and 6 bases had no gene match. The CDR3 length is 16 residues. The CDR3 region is CASSLYPLAGEDTQYF. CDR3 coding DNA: TGTGCCAGCAGCTTATATCCACTAGCGGGAGAAGATACGCAGTATTTT.

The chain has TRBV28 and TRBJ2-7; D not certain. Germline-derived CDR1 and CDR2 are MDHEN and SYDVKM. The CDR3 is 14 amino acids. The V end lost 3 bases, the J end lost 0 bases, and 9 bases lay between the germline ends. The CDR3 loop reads CASSFRQSSYEQYF. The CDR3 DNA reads TGTGCCAGCAGTTTTCGCCAGAGCTCCTACGAGCAGTACTTC.

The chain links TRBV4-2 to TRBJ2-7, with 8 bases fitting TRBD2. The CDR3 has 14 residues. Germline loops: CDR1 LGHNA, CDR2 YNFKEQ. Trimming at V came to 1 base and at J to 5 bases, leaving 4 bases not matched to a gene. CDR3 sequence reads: CASSQVSGGDEQYF. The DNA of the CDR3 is TGTGCCAGCAGCCAAGTTTCGGGGGGGGACGAGCAGTACTTC.

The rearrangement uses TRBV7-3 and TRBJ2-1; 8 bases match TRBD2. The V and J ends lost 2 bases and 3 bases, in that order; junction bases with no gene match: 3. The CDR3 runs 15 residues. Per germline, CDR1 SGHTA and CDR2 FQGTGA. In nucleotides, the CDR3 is TGTGCCAGCAGCTTACGGAGCGGGAGCTACAATGAGCAGTTCTTC. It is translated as CASSLRSGSYNEQFF.

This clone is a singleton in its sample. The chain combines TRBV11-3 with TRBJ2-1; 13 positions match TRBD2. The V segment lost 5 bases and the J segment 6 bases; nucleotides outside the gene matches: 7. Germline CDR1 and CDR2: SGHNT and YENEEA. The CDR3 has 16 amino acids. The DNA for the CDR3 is TGTGCCAGCAGCCTCAGACTAGCGGGAGGTGGCAATGAGCAGTTCTTC. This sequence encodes CASSLRLAGGGNEQFF.

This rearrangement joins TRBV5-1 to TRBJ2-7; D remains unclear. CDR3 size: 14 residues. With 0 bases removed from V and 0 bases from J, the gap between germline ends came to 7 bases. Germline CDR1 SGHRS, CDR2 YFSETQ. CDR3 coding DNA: TGCGCCAGCAGCTTGGACTCATTCTCCTACGAGCAGTACTTC. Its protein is CASSLDSFSYEQYF.

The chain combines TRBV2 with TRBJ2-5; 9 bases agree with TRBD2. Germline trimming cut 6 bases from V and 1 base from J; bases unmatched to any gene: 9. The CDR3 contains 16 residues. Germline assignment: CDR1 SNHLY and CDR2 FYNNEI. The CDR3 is CASRNQAGGTQETQYF. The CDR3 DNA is TGTGCCAGCAGGAACCAAGCGGGAGGCACCCAAGAGACCCAGTACTTC.

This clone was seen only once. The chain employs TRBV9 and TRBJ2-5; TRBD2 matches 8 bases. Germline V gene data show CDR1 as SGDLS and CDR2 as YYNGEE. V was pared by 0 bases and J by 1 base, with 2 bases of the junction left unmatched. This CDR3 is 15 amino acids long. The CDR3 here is CASSVAGGPQETQYF. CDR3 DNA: TGTGCCAGCAGCGTAGCGGGAGGGCCCCAAGAGACCCAGTACTTC.

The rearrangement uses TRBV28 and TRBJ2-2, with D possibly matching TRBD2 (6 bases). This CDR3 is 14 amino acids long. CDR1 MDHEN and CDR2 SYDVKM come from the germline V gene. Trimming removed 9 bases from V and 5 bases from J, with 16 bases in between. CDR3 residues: CASLEGWETGELFF. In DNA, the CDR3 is TGTGCCAGTTTGGAGGGTTGGGAAACCGGGGAGCTGTTTTTT.

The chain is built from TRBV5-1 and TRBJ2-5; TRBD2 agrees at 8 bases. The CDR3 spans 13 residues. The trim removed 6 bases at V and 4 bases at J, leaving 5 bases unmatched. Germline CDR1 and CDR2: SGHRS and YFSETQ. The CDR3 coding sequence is TGCGCCAGCATGCCCGGGAGGGGAGAGACCCAGTACTTC. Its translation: CASMPGRGETQYF.

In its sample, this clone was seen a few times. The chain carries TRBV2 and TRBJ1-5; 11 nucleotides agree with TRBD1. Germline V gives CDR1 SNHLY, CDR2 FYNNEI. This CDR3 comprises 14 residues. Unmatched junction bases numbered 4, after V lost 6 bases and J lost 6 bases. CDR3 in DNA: TGTGCCAGCAGCCGGGACAGGGGGACTCAGCCCCAGCATTTT. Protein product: CASSRDRGTQPQHF. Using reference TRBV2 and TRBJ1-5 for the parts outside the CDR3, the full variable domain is EPEVTQTPSHQVTQMGQEVILRCVPISNHLYFYWYRQILGQKVEFLVSFYNNEISEKSEIFDDQFSVERPDGSNFTLKIRSTKLEDSAMYFCASSRDRGTQPQHFGDGTRLSIL.

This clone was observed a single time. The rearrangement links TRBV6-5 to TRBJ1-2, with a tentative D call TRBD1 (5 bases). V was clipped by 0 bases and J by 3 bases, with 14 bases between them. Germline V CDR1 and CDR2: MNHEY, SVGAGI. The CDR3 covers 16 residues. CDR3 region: CASSYSSTAGYYGYTF. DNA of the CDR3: TGTGCCAGCAGTTACTCGAGTACGGCAGGGTACTATGGCTACACCTTC.

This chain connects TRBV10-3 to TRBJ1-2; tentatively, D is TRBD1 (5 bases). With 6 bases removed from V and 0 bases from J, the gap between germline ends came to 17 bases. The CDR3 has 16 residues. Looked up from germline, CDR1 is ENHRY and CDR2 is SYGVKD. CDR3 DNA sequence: TGTGCCATCAGCGAGACTCGGGCAGGGCCTAACTATGGCTACACCTTC. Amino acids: CAISETRAGPNYGYTF.

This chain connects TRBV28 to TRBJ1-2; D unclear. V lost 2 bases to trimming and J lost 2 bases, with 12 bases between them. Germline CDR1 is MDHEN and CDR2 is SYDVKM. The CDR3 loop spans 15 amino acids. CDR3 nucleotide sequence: TGTGCCAGCAGTTTAACCCAATCGGGCAACTATGGCTACACCTTC. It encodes CASSLTQSGNYGYTF.

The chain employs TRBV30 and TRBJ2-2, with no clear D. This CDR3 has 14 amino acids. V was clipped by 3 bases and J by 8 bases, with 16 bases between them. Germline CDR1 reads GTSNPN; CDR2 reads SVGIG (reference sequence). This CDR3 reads CAWRPPGLGGELFF. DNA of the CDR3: TGTGCCTGGAGGCCCCCGGGCCTTGGAGGGGAGCTGTTTTTT.

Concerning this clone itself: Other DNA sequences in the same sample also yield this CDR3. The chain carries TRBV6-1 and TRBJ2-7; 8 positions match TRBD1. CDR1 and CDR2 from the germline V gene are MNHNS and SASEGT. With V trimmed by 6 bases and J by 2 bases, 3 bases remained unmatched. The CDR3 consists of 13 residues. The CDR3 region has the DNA TGTGCCAGCAGCCGGGACAGGCCCTACGAGCAGTACTTC. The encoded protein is CASSRDRPYEQYF.

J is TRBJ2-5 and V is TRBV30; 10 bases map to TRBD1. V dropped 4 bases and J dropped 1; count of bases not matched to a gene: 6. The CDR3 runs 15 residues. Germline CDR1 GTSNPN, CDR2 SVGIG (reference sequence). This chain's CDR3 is CAWNRRDRGQETQYF. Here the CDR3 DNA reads TGTGCCTGGAACCGCCGGGACAGGGGCCAAGAGACCCAGTACTTC.

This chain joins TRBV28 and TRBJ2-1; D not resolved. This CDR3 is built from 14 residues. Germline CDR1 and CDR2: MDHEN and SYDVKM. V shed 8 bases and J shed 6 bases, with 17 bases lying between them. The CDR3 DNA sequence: TGTGCCAGCTCTGAGGTGATAGAATCCAATGAGCAGTTCTTC. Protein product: CASSEVIESNEQFF.

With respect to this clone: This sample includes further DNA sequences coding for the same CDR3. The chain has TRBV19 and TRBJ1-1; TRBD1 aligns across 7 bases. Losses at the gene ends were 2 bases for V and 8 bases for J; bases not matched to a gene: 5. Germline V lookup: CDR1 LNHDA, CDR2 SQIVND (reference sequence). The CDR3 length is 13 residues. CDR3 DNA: TGTGCCAGTAGTATAAGACAGGGCAGAGAAGCTTTCTTT. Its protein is CASSIRQGREAFF.

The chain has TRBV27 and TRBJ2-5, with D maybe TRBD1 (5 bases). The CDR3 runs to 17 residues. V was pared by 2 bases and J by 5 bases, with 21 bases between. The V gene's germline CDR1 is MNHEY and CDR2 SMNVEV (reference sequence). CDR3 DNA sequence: TGTGCCAGCAGTTTAAAACCTATGGGGCGTTCGGTGGAGACCCAGTACTTC. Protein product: CASSLKPMGRSVETQYF.

CDR3 amino acids: CAISESGSSHREQYF. The CDR3 DNA reads TGTGCCATCAGTGAGTCAGGCAGTTCCCACAGGGAGCAGTACTTC. V usage is TRBV10-3 and J usage is TRBJ2-7, with a tentative D call TRBD1 (5 bases). The germline gives CDR1 ENHRY, CDR2 SYGVKD. V was trimmed by 0 bases and J by 7 bases, leaving 16 bases between them. This CDR3 is 15 amino acids long.

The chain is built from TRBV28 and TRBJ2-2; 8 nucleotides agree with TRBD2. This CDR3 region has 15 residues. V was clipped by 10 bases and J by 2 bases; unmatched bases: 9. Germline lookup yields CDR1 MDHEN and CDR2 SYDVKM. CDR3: CANSRGGFNTGELFF. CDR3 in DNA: TGTGCCAACAGCCGGGGGGGGTTCAACACCGGGGAGCTGTTTTTT.

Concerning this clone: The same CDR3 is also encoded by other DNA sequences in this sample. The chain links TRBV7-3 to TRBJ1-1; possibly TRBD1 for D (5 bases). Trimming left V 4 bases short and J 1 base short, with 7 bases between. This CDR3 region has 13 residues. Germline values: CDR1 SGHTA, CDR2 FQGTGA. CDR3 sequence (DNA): TGTGCCAGCAGCTCGGGGGGGAACACTGAAGCTTTCTTT. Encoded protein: CASSSGGNTEAFF.

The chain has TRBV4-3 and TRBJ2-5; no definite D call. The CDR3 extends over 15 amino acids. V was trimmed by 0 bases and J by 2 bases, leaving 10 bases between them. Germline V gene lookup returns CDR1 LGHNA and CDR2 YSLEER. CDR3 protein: CASSQDLTQQETQYF. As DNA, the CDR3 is TGCGCCAGCAGCCAAGATCTCACCCAACAAGAGACCCAGTACTTC.